These T cell receptor beta chains were read from a single sample in a study of blood T cell repertoires in COVID-19. The protocol was immunoSEQ multiplex PCR, while the TCRdb copy is restricted to in-frame clones and leaves out a portion. This sample has roughly 410,000 clones, with about 90% found just once. The sequencing sample was made of peripheral blood. The source of these receptors is a man aged 35-49 years with acute or convalescent COVID-19. CDR3s include the opening cysteine and the closing phenylalanine or tryptophan. Each record gives: J gene, clone size, V gene, D gene, CDR3 protein, CDR3 DNA. A D gene is named only where the DNA matches it firmly. For some rows the clone size is stated as once, few or many, or as a class when expanded; others skip it.

J: TRBJ2-1; size: .; V: TRBV30; D: TRBD2; CDR3: CAWSASGFNEQFF; DNA: TGTGCCTGGAGTGCTAGCGGGTTCAATGAGCAGTTCTTC
J: TRBJ1-1; size: once; V: TRBV27; D: .; CDR3: CASSRYREYTEAFF; DNA: TGTGCCAGCAGTCGGTACAGGGAATACACTGAAGCTTTCTTT
J: TRBJ2-7; size: once; V: TRBV6-5; D: .; CDR3: CASNPGRQGITQYF; DNA: TGTGCCAGCAATCCAGGGCGCCAGGGTATAACCCAGTACTTC
J: TRBJ1-2; size: .; V: TRBV29-1; D: .; CDR3: CSVAGRANYGYTF; DNA: TGCAGCGTTGCAGGTCGAGCTAACTATGGCTACACCTTC
J: TRBJ2-2; size: .; V: TRBV2; D: .; CDR3: CASSVTRAGELFF; DNA: TGTGCCAGCAGTGTAACGCGGGCCGGGGAGCTGTTTTTT
J: TRBJ2-7; size: .; V: TRBV6-5; D: .; CDR3: CASSYSDKTGGYEQYF; DNA: TGTGCCAGCAGTTACTCAGACAAGACAGGCGGGTACGAGCAGTACTTC
J: TRBJ2-1; size: once; V: TRBV5-1; D: .; CDR3: CASSLTPLRRYNEQFF; DNA: TGCGCCAGCAGCTTGACACCCCTTCGCAGATACAATGAGCAGTTCTTC
J: TRBJ2-1; size: .; V: TRBV15; D: TRBD2; CDR3: CATSPRLAGSYEQFF; DNA: TGTGCCACCAGCCCGAGGCTAGCGGGATCGTATGAGCAGTTCTTC
J: TRBJ1-5; size: .; V: TRBV28; D: TRBD1; CDR3: CASSSPSGGNQPQHF; DNA: TGTGCCAGCAGTTCCCCCTCAGGGGGGAATCAGCCCCAGCATTTT
J: TRBJ1-6; size: .; V: TRBV9; D: .; CDR3: CASKPDSYNSPLHF; DNA: TGTGCCAGCAAACCGGACAGCTATAATTCACCCCTCCACTTT
J: TRBJ1-1; size: .; V: TRBV6-5; D: .; CDR3: CASSRTGLETEAFF; DNA: TGTGCCAGCAGTCGCACAGGGTTAGAAACTGAAGCTTTCTTT
J: TRBJ1-6; size: .; V: TRBV10-3; D: TRBD1; CDR3: CAIRGTGTINSPLHF; DNA: TGTGCCATCAGGGGGACAGGGACTATCAATTCACCCCTCCACTTT
J: TRBJ1-1; size: .; V: TRBV9; D: .; CDR3: CASSGEGTSSRAFF; DNA: TGTGCCAGCAGCGGTGAGGGTACGAGTTCTCGAGCTTTCTTT
J: TRBJ1-3; size: .; V: TRBV6-6; D: .; CDR3: CASSYTRHSSGNTIYF; DNA: TGTGCCAGCAGTTACACACGACACAGCTCTGGAAACACCATATATTTT
J: TRBJ1-6; size: .; V: TRBV27; D: .; CDR3: CASSLQDGLFTLHF; DNA: TGTGCCAGCAGTTTGCAGGACGGACTGTTCACCCTCCACTTT
J: TRBJ1-2; size: .; V: TRBV5-4; D: .; CDR3: CASSPQAGDYGYTF; DNA: TGTGCCAGCAGCCCCCAGGCGGGGGACTATGGCTACACCTTC
J: TRBJ1-2; size: once; V: TRBV7-9; D: TRBD1; CDR3: CASQGTAYGYTF; DNA: TGTGCCAGCCAGGGGACAGCATATGGCTACACCTTC
J: TRBJ1-4; size: .; V: TRBV29-1; D: .; CDR3: CSVPGQGQREKLFF; DNA: TGCAGCGTCCCCGGTCAGGGCCAACGAGAAAAACTGTTTTTT
J: TRBJ2-7; size: .; V: TRBV7-9; D: .; CDR3: CASSLAVSSSYEQYF; DNA: TGTGCCAGCAGCTTAGCTGTATCCAGCTCCTACGAGCAGTACTTC